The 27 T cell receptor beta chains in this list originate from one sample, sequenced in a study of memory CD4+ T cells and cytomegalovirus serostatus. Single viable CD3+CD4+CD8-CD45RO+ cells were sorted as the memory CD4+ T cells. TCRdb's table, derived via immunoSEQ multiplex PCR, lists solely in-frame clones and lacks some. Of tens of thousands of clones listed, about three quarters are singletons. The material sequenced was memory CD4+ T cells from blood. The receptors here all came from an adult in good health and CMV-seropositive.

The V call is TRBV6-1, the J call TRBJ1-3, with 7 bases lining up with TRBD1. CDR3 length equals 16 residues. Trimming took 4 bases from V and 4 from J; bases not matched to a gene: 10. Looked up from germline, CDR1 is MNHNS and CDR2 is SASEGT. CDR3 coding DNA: TGTGCCAGCAGTGCACAGGGGATTACCCCCGGAAACACCATATATTTT. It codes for CASSAQGITPGNTIYF.

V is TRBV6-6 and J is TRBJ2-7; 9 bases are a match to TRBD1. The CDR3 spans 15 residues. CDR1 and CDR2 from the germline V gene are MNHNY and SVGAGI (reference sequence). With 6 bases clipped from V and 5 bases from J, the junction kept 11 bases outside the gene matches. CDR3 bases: TGTGCCAGCAGGACAGCCGGGACAGGGATACACGAGCAGTACTTC. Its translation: CASRTAGTGIHEQYF.

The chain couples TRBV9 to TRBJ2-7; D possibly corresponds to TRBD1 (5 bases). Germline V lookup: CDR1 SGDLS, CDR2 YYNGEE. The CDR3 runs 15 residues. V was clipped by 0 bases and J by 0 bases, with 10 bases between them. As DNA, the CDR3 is TGTGCCAGCAGCGTAGCGAGCGACAGCTCCTACGAGCAGTACTTC. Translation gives CASSVASDSSYEQYF.

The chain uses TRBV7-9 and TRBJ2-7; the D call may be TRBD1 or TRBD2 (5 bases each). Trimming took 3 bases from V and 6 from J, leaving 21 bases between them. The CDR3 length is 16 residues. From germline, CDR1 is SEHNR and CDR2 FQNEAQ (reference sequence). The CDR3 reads CASSLFSIGTGSEQYF. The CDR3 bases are TGTGCCAGCAGCTTGTTCTCCATAGGGACCGGGTCCGAGCAGTACTTC.

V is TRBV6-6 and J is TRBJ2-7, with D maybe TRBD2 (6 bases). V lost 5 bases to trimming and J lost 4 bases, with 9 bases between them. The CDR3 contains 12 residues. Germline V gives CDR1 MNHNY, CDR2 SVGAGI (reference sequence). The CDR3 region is CASSTGGYEQYF. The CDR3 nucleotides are TGTGCCAGCAGTACTGGGGGGTACGAGCAGTACTTC.

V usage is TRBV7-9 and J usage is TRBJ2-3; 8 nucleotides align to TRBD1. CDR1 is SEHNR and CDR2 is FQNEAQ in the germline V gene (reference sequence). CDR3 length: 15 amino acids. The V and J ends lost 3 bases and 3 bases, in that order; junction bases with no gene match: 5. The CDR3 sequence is CASSLDRVGTDTQYF. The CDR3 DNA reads TGTGCCAGCAGCTTGGACAGGGTGGGAACAGATACGCAGTATTTT.

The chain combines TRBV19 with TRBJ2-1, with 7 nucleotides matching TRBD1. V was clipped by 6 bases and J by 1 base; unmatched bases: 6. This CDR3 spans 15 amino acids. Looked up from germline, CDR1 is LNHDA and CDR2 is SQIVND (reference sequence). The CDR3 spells CASRTDRASYNEQFF. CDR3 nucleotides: TGTGCCAGTAGGACCGACAGGGCTTCCTACAATGAGCAGTTCTTC. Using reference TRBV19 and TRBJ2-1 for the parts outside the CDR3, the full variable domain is DGGITQSPKYLFRKEGQNVTLSCEQNLNHDAMYWYRQDPGQGLRLIYYSQIVNDFQKGDIAEGYSVSREKKESFPLTVTSAQKNPTAFYLCASRTDRASYNEQFFGPGTRLTVL.

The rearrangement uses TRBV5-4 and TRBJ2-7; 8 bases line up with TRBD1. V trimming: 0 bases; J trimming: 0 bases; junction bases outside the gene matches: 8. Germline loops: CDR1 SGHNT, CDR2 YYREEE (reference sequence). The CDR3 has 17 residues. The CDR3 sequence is CASSLGATGASSYEQYF. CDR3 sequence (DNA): TGTGCCAGCAGCTTGGGGGCGACAGGGGCGAGCTCCTACGAGCAGTACTTC.

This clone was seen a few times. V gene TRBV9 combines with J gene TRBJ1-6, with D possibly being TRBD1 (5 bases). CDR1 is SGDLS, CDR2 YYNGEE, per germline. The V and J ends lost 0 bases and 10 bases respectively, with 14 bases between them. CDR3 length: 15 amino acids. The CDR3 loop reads CASSVGGVDPSPLHF. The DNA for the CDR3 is TGTGCCAGCAGCGTAGGAGGGGTAGACCCCTCACCCCTCCACTTT. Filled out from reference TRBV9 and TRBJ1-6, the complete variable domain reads DSGVTQTPKHLITATGQRVTLRCSPRSGDLSVYWYQQSLDQGLQFLIQYYNGEERAKGNILERFSAQQFPDLHSELNLSSLELGDSALYFCASSVGGVDPSPLHFGNGTRLTVT.

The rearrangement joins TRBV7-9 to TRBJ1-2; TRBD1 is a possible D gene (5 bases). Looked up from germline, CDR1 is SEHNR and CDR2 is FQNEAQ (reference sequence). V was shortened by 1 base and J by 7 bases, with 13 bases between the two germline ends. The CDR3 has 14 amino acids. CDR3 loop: CASSLGRGEGGYTF. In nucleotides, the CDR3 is TGTGCCAGCAGCTTAGGGAGGGGAGAAGGTGGCTACACCTTC.

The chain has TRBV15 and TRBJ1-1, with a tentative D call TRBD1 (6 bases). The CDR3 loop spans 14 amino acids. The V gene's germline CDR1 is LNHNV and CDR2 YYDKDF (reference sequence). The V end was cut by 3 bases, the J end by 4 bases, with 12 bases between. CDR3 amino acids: CATSSPRGFTEAFF. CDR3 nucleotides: TGTGCCACCAGCAGCCCTAGGGGGTTCACTGAAGCTTTCTTT.

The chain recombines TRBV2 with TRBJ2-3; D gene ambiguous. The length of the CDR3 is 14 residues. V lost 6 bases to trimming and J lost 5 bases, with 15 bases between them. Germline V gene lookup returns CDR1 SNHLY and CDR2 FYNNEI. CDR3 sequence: CASRPGLRGDTQYF. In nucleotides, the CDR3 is TGTGCCAGCAGGCCGGGTCTTCGAGGAGATACGCAGTATTTT. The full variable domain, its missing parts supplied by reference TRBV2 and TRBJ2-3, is EPEVTQTPSHQVTQMGQEVILRCVPISNHLYFYWYRQILGQKVEFLVSFYNNEISEKSEIFDDQFSVERPDGSNFTLKIRSTKLEDSAMYFCASRPGLRGDTQYFGPGTRLTVL.

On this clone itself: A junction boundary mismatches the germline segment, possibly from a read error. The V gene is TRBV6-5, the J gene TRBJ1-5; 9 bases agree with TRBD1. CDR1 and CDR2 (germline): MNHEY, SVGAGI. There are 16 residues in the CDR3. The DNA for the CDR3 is TGTACCAGCAGTTACAAACAGGGGGCGAGCAATCAGCCCCAGCATTTT. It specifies CTSSYKQGASNQPQHF.

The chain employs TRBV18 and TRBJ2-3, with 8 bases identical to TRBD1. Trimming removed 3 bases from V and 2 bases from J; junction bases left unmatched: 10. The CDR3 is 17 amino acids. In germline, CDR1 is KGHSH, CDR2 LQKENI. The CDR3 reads CASSPIPTGEHTDTQYF. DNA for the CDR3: TGTGCCAGCTCACCTATCCCGACAGGGGAACACACAGATACGCAGTATTTT.

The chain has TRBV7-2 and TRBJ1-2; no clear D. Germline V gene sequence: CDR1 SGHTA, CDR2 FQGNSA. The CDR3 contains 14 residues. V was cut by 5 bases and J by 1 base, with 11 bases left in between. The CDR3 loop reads CASSPPGVNYGYTF. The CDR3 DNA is TGTGCCAGCAGCCCCCCCGGGGTTAACTATGGCTACACCTTC.

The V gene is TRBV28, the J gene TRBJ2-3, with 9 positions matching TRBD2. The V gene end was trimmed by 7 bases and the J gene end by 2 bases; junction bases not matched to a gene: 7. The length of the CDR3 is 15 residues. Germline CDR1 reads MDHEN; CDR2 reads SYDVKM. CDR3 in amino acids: CASTSGGRATDTQYF. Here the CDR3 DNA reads TGTGCCAGCACCTCGGGCGGGAGGGCCACAGATACGCAGTATTTT.

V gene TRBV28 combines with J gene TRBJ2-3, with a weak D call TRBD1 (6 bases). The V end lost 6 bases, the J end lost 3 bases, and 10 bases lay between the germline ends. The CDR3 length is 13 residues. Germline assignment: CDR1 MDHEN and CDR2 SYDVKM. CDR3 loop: CASRQGLTDTQYF. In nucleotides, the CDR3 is TGTGCCAGCAGACAGGGTTTAACAGATACGCAGTATTTT.

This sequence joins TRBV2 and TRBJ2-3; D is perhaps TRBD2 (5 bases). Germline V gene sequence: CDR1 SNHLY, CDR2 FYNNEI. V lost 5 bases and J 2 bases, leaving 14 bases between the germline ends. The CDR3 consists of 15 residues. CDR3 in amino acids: CASSMERLNTDTQYF. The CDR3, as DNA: TGTGCCAGCAGTATGGAGCGGCTAAACACAGATACGCAGTATTTT.

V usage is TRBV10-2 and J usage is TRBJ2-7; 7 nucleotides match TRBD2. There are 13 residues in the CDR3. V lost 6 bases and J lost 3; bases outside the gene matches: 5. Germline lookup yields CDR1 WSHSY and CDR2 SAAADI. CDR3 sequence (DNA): TGCGCCAGCAGCTCCGGGACTAACTACGAGCAGTACTTC. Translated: CASSSGTNYEQYF.

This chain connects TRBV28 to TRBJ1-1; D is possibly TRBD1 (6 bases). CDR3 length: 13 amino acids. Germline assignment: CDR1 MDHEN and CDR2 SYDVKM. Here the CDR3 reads CAVLGAMNTEAFF. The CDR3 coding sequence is TGTGCTGTGCTGGGGGCCATGAACACTGAAGCTTTCTTT.

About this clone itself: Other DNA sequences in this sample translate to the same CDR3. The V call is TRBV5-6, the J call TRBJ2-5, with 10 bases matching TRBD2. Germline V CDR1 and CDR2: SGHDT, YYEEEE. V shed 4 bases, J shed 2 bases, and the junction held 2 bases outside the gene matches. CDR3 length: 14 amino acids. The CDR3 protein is CASSRTSGQETQYF. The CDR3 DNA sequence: TGTGCCAGCAGCAGGACTAGCGGACAAGAGACCCAGTACTTC.

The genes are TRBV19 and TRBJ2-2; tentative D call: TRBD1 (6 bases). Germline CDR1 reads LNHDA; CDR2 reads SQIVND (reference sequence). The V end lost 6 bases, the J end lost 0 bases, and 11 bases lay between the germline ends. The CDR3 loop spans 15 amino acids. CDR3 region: CASRLDRSNTGELFF. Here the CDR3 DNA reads TGTGCCAGTAGGCTCGACAGGTCGAACACCGGGGAGCTGTTTTTT.

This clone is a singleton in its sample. CDR3 in amino acids: CASRPSGSHYEQYF. In DNA form, the CDR3 reads TGTGCCAGCAGGCCGAGTGGCAGCCACTACGAGCAGTACTTC. The chain joins TRBV28 to TRBJ2-7, with D unclear. CDR3 length: 14 residues. V was pared by 6 bases and J by 3 bases, with 15 bases between. Germline CDR1 MDHEN, CDR2 SYDVKM.

The CDR3 region has the DNA TGCGCCAGCAGCCAATCTTTATCGGGCAGCACCTACGAGCAGTACTTC. It yields the protein CASSQSLSGSTYEQYF. The chain combines TRBV4-1 with TRBJ2-7, with D uncertain. This CDR3 is built from 16 residues. Germline values: CDR1 MGHRA, CDR2 YSYEKL. V gave up 2 bases and J gave up 2 bases, with 16 bases separating them.

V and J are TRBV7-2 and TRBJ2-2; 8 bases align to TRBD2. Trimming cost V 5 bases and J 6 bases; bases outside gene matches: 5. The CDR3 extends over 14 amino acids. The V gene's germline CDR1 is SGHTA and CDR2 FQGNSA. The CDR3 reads CASSPTSAPGELFF. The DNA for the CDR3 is TGTGCCAGCAGCCCGACTAGCGCCCCCGGGGAGCTGTTTTTT.

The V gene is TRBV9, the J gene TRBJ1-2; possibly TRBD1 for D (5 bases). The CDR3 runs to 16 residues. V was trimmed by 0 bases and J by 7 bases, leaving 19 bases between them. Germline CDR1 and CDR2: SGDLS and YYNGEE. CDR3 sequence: CASSVDGQLGGSGYTF. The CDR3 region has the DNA TGTGCCAGCAGCGTAGATGGGCAGCTGGGGGGTAGTGGCTACACCTTC.

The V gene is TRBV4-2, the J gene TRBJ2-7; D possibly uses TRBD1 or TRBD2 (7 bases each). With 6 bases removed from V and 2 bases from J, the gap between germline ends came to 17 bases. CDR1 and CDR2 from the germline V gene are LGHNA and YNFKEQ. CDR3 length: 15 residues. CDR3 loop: CASRLGGGTAYEQYF. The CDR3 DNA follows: TGTGCCAGCAGACTAGGGGGGGGGACAGCCTACGAGCAGTACTTC.